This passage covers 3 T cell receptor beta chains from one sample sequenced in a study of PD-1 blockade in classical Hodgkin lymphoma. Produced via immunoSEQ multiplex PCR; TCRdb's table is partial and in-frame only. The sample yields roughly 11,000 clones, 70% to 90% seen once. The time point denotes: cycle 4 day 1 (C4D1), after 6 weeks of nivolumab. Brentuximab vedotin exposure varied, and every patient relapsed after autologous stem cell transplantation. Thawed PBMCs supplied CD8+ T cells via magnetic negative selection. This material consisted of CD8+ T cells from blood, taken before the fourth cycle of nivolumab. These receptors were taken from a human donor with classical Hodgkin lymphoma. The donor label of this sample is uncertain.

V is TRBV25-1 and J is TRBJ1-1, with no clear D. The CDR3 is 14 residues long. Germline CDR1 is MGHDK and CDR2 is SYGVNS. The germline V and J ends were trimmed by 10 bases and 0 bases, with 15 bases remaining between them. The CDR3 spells CANPTRLMNTEAFF. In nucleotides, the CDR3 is TGTGCCAACCCTACCCGACTAATGAACACTGAAGCTTTCTTT.

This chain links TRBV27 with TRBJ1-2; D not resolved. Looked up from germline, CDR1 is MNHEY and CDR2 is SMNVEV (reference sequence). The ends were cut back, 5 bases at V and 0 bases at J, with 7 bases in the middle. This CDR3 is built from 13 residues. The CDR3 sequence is CASSPTANYGYTF. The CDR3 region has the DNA TGTGCCAGCAGTCCTACAGCTAACTATGGCTACACCTTC.

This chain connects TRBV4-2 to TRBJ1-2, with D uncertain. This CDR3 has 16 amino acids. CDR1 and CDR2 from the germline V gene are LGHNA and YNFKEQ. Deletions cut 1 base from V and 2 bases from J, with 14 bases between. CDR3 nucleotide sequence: TGTGCCAGCAGCCAAGTAGGGCAGTATCTCAACTATGGCTACACCTTC. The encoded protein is CASSQVGQYLNYGYTF.